Following are 10 T cell receptor beta chains from one sample sequenced in a study of cytomegalovirus exposure and HLA in healthy donors (dated by TCRdb to 2017 to 2019). The library was made by the immunoSEQ multiplex PCR assay. The multiplex PCR relied on a mix of 60 forward primers for TCR Vbeta segments and 13 reverse primers for TCR Jbeta segments. TCRdb took this table from immuneACCESS and kept in-frame rearrangements with V and J called. Such tables lack part of the clones; where checked against another copy, unresolved V genes explain under half of the gap, and the rest is unexplained. Within this sample are about 100,000 clones, with around 83% of them counted one time only. The top ten constitute more than 0.95% of the sample. The sequencing input was PBMCs. The receptors stem from a woman aged 18-29 years in good health and CMV-seronegative.

This clone has a handful of counts. V usage is TRBV6-1 and J usage is TRBJ1-5; TRBD1 might be the D (5 bases). The CDR3 sequence is 13 residues long. V was clipped by 7 bases and J by 3 bases, with 10 bases between them. Germline CDR1 MNHNS, CDR2 SASEGT. CDR3 nucleotide sequence: TGTGCCAGCACCTCGACAGACAATCAGCCCCAGCATTTT. Residues: CASTSTDNQPQHF.

This clone was counted between two and nine times. The V and J genes are TRBV28 and TRBJ1-2; the D gene is possibly TRBD1 (6 bases). The CDR3 extends over 15 amino acids. The ends were cut back, 6 bases at V and 11 bases at J, with 25 bases in the middle. Germline-derived CDR1 and CDR2 are MDHEN and SYDVKM. CDR3 amino acids: CASRPGRSPSRGYTF. The CDR3 DNA reads TGTGCCAGCAGACCGGGACGGTCTCCGTCGAGGGGGTACACCTTC.

V and J are TRBV7-2 and TRBJ2-7, with a tentative D call TRBD1 (6 bases). CDR1 and CDR2 from the germline V gene are SGHTA and FQGNSA. The V and J ends lost 4 bases and 2 bases respectively, with 15 bases between them. CDR3 length equals 15 residues. CDR3 sequence reads: CASSSQGYGTYEQYF. CDR3 nucleotide sequence: TGTGCCAGCAGCTCACAGGGCTATGGGACCTACGAGCAGTACTTC.

J is TRBJ2-3 and V is TRBV4-3; tentative D call: TRBD1 (6 bases). V lost 2 bases and J lost 1, with 16 bases in between. CDR1 is LGHNA and CDR2 is YSLEER in the germline V gene. CDR3 length: 17 amino acids. In nucleotides, the CDR3 is TGCGCCAGCAGCCAAATCGGGCAGGGGAGTGGCACAGATACGCAGTATTTT. It is translated as CASSQIGQGSGTDTQYF.

The V call is TRBV6-1, the J call TRBJ2-3; D unresolved. Trimming pared 6 bases from V and 15 bases from J, leaving 22 bases between. The CDR3 has 13 amino acids. CDR1 is MNHNS, CDR2 SASEGT, per germline. The CDR3 sequence: CASRVEQSPVSYF. CDR3 sequence (DNA): TGTGCCAGCAGAGTGGAACAGTCCCCCGTGTCCTATTTT.

V is TRBV6-5 and J is TRBJ1-2; perhaps TRBD1 as D (6 bases). The CDR3 is 15 residues long. Trimming took 0 bases from V and 3 from J, leaving 11 bases between them. Germline CDR1 is MNHEY and CDR2 is SVGAGI. CDR3 DNA sequence: TGTGCCAGCAGTTACTCTAGAGGGGGAGACTATGGCTACACCTTC. The encoded protein is CASSYSRGGDYGYTF.

V gene TRBV2 combines with J gene TRBJ1-5; 9 bases fit TRBD1. The germline gives CDR1 SNHLY, CDR2 FYNNEI. The CDR3 loop spans 15 amino acids. V was pared by 4 bases and J by 4 bases, with 5 bases of the junction left unmatched. CDR3 sequence: CASSVLGTGNQPQHF. CDR3 nucleotides: TGTGCCAGCAGTGTCTTAGGGACAGGGAATCAGCCCCAGCATTTT.

The rearrangement links TRBV28 to TRBJ1-2, with D uncertain. Trimming took 2 bases from V and 4 from J, leaving 11 bases between them. This CDR3 region has 14 residues. Germline lookup yields CDR1 MDHEN and CDR2 SYDVKM. The CDR3 spells CASSLGSRPYGYTF. The DNA of the CDR3 is TGTGCCAGCAGTTTAGGGTCCAGGCCCTATGGCTACACCTTC.

The J gene is TRBJ2-6, the V gene TRBV18; tentatively, D is TRBD2 (5 bases). The CDR3 is 15 amino acids. V was cut by 2 bases and J by 2 bases, with 7 bases left in between. Germline CDR1 and CDR2: KGHSH and LQKENI. CDR3 in amino acids: CASSPSGAGANVLTF. DNA of the CDR3: TGTGCCAGCTCACCATCCGGGGCTGGGGCCAACGTCCTGACTTTC. Based on the CDR3 plus reference TRBV18 and TRBJ2-6, the full variable domain is NAGVMQNPRHLVRRRGQEARLRCSPMKGHSHVYWYRQLPEEGLKFMVYLQKENIIDESGMPKERFSAEFPKEGPSILRIQQVVRGDSAAYFCASSPSGAGANVLTFGAGSRLTVL.

The chain recombines TRBV28 with TRBJ2-2; D remains ambiguous. Germline assignment: CDR1 MDHEN and CDR2 SYDVKM. Deletions cut 8 bases from V and 4 bases from J, with 17 bases between. CDR3 size: 15 residues. CDR3 amino acids: CASRMERRRTGELFF. The CDR3 DNA is TGTGCCAGCCGAATGGAACGGAGACGCACCGGGGAGCTGTTTTTT.